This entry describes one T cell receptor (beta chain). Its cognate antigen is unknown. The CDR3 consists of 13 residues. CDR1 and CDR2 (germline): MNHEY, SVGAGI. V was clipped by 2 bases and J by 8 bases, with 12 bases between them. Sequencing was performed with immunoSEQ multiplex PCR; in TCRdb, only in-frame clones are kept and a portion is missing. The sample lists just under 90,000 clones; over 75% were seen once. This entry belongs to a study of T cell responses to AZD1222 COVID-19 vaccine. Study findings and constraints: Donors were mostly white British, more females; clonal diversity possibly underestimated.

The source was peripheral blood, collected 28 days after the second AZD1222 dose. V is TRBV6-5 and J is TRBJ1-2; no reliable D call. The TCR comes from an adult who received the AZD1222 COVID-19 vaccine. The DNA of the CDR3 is TGTGCCAGCAGTTACAGTTTCGGGGTCGGCTACACCTTC. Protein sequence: CASSYSFGVGYTF.